The 2 T cell receptor beta chains given below trace back to one sample, sequenced in a study of low-dose radiotherapy and immunotherapy resistance in tumors. The time point here: before trial treatment. Alpha- and beta-chain coverage of first-strand cDNA came from TRAV- and TRBV-specific primers. TCRs underwent 15 to 25 PCR cycles of amplification with a constant-region primer and V-primer adapter. Using its own MiXCR run on the reads, TCRdb lists one record per CDR3 protein. The table shows 75,000 to 95,000 distinct CDR3 sequences, with around 18% occurring only once. This material consisted of PBMCs, taken before treatment. The receptors derive from a male donor with prostate cancer.

The V call is TRBV5-1, the J call TRBJ2-5, with a possible D match to TRBD2 (6 bases). The germline V and J ends were trimmed by 2 bases and 1 base, with 9 bases remaining between them. The CDR3 length is 14 residues. The germline V gene has CDR1 SGHRS and CDR2 YFSETQ. DNA for the CDR3: TGCGCCAGCAGCTTTCGGGACTCCCAAGAGACCCAGTACTTC. Protein sequence: CASSFRDSQETQYF.

This clonotype appeared many times. This sequence joins TRBV28 and TRBJ1-1; 8 nucleotides match TRBD1. Per the germline V gene, CDR1 is MDHEN and CDR2 is SYDVKM. The CDR3 runs 16 residues. V gave up 3 bases and J gave up 7 bases; unmatched junction bases: 13. CDR3 sequence reads: CASSFVSLGQGREAFF. CDR3 sequence (DNA): TGTGCCAGCAGTTTTGTTAGCCTAGGACAGGGCCGTGAAGCTTTCTTT.